Each of the 8 T cell receptor beta chains below was sequenced from the same sample in a study of molecular identifiers for immune sequencing clone quantification. TCRdb ran MiXCR on the PCR reads and lists one entry per CDR3 protein. The sample contains about 640,000 distinct CDR3 sequences, roughly 21% of which appear only once. The sequencing input was naive CD8+ T cells from blood, with Jurkat cell RNA spiked in. The subset is: FACS-sorted CD8+CD4-CCR7+CD45RA+ naive T cells. The source is a human donor in good health. Some libraries in this study had Jurkat cell RNA spiked in.

This clonotype was recorded many times. The chain couples TRBV28 to TRBJ1-5, with TRBD1 as a possible D gene (6 bases). Germline CDR1 is MDHEN and CDR2 is SYDVKM. V lost 4 bases and J 3 bases, leaving 10 bases between the germline ends. The CDR3 spans 14 residues. CDR3 region: CASSSDSYNQPQHF. CDR3 DNA sequence: TGTGCCAGCAGTTCGGACAGCTACAATCAGCCCCAGCATTTT. The whole variable domain, filled in from reference TRBV28 and TRBJ1-5, reads DVKVTQSSRYLVKRTGEKVFLECVQDMDHENMFWYRQDPGLGLRLIYFSYDVKMKEKGDIPEGYSVSREKKERFSLILESASTNQTSMYLCASSSDSYNQPQHFGDGTRLSIL.

There are many counts of this clonotype. This chain uses TRBV27 with TRBJ2-3; TRBD1 aligns across 7 bases. Trimming took 5 bases from V and 10 from J; bases not matched to a gene: 9. This CDR3 has 13 residues. Germline loops: CDR1 MNHEY, CDR2 SMNVEV (reference sequence). DNA of the CDR3: TGTGCCAGCAGTCTACGACAGGGATCGGCGCAGTATTTT. Translation gives CASSLRQGSAQYF.

A word on this clonotype: Just one base apart from a much larger clone, this may be a read error. The chain joins TRBV7-2 to TRBJ2-3; D is uncertain. The CDR3 has 14 amino acids. Germline-derived CDR1 and CDR2 are SGHTA and FQGNSA. V was shortened by 5 bases and J by 5 bases, with 14 bases between the two germline ends. CDR3: CASSPGHYRDTQYF. CDR3 coding DNA: TGTGCCAGCAGCCCCGGTCACTACAGAGATACGCAGTATTTT.

There are many counts of this clonotype. The gene calls are TRBV30 and TRBJ2-2; perhaps TRBD2 as D (5 bases). V lost 7 bases and J lost 1, with 16 bases in between. This CDR3 region has 15 residues. From germline, CDR1 is GTSNPN and CDR2 SVGIG (reference sequence). CDR3 amino acids: CASTSRGLNTGELFF. CDR3 bases: TGTGCCTCAACATCTCGGGGATTGAACACCGGGGAGCTGTTTTTT.

Notes on this clonotype: A much larger clone sits a single nucleotide away, making a read error possible. The rearrangement uses TRBV24-1 and TRBJ2-2; 7 bases line up with TRBD1. This CDR3 comprises 15 residues. Germline V CDR1 and CDR2: KGHDR, SFDVKD. The CDR3 DNA is TGTGCCACCAGTGACTCACAGGGGACCACCGGGGAGCTGCTTTTT. Its translation is CATSDSQGTTGELLF.

Comment on this clonotype: Possible read error: a much larger clone is one base away. The chain uses TRBV7-3 and TRBJ2-7; a possible D gene is TRBD2 (6 bases). This CDR3 has 15 amino acids. Trimming took off 4 bases at V and 7 bases at J, with 20 bases between the two ends. In germline, CDR1 is SGHTA, CDR2 FQGTGA. The CDR3 reads CASSSYEVFGREQYF. In DNA, the CDR3 is TGTGCCAGCAGCTCGTACGAGGTCTTTGGGAGGGAGCAGTACTTC.

This clonotype was seen only a few times. This may be a read error: a much more frequent sequence differs by one nucleotide. The chain links TRBV7-2 to TRBJ1-1; weak D call: TRBD1 (6 bases). Looked up from germline, CDR1 is SGHTA and CDR2 is FQGNSA. The CDR3 consists of 12 residues. CDR3 in DNA: TGTGCCGGCAGGGCAGGGGTGACTGAAGCTTTCTTT. Translation: CAGRAGVTEAFF.

This clonotype occurred many times. The chain uses TRBV6-2 or TRBV6-3 and TRBJ2-7; D not resolved. V was trimmed by 7 bases and J by 0 bases, leaving 13 bases between them. The CDR3 length is 14 residues. CDR1 is MNHEY and CDR2 is SVGEGT in the germline V gene. CDR3 nucleotides: TGTGCCAGCATCAAGACGGAGTACTCCTACGAGCAGTACTTC. The encoded protein is CASIKTEYSYEQYF.